This TCR beta chain emerged from a study of PD-1 blockade in mismatch repair-deficient tumors. The CDR3 covers 16 residues. Trimming at V came to 2 bases and at J to 2 bases, leaving 7 bases not matched to a gene. CDR1 is SEHNR, CDR2 FQNEAQ, per germline (reference sequence). Sequencing used immunoSEQ multiplex PCR; TCRdb keeps in-frame clones, though not all of them. The sample holds about 84,000 clones; roughly 80% are singletons and the top ten take 2.5% to 3%. This chain links TRBV7-9 with TRBJ2-3; 7 bases match TRBD2. This specimen was peripheral blood, taken 12 weeks after starting pembrolizumab. This clonotype was obtained from an adult with mismatch repair-deficient cancer. The CDR3 DNA follows: TGTGCCAGCAGCTTAAGGCTAGCGGAGAACACAGATACGCAGTATTTT. Protein: CASSLRLAENTDTQYF.